What follows describes a single T cell receptor (beta chain). Germline V gives CDR1 MDHEN, CDR2 SYDVKM. The CDR3 runs to 13 residues. J gave up 5 bases and V 6 bases, and 6 bases lay outside the gene matches. These data belong to a study of T cell changes during pregnancy in multiple sclerosis. Profiled with immunoSEQ multiplex PCR; TCRdb holds only in-frame clones, not every one. The sample yields approximately 40,000 clones, roughly nine tenths seen once. Sequencing used CD4+ T cells from peripheral blood mononuclear cells, obtained in the second trimester of pregnancy. This rearrangement joins TRBV28 to TRBJ2-7, with 8 bases matching TRBD2. The source is a female donor with multiple sclerosis, enrolled in a pregnancy study. The CDR3 here is CASRGSGIHEQYF. CDR3 sequence (DNA): TGTGCCAGCAGGGGTAGCGGGATCCACGAGCAGTACTTC.